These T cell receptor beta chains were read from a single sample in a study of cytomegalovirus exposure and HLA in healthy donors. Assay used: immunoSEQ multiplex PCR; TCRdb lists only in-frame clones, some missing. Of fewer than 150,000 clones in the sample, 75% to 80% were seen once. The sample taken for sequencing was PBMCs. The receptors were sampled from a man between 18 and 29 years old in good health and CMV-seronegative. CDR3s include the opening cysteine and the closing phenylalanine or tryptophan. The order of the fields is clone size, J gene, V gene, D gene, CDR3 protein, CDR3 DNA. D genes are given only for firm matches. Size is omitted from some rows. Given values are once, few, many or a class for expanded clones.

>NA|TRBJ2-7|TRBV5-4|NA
CASSLHSGTSYEQYF
TGTGCCAGCAGCTTACACTCAGGAACTTCCTACGAGCAGTACTTC
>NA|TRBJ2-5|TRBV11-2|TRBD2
CASSLFGGGQETQYF
TGTGCCAGCAGCTTATTCGGGGGAGGGCAAGAGACCCAGTACTTC
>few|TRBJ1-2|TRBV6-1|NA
CASSEHGGVGGYTF
TGTGCCAGCAGTGAACATGGAGGGGTGGGTGGCTACACCTTC
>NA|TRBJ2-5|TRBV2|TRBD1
CASSNDRGRVWETQYF
TGTGCCAGCAGTAATGACAGGGGCCGGGTCTGGGAGACCCAGTACTTC
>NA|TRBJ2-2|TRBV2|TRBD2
CASSERLAGTHTGELFF
TGTGCCAGCAGTGAACGACTAGCGGGCACGCACACCGGGGAGCTGTTTTTT
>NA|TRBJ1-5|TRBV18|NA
CASSLQGMNQPQHF
TGTGCCAGCTCACTTCAGGGGATGAATCAGCCCCAGCATTTT
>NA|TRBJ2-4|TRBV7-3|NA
CASSPQGILAKNIQYF
TGTGCCAGCAGCCCTCAGGGGATTCTAGCCAAAAACATTCAGTACTTC
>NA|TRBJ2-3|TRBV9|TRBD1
CASSLRQGADTQYF
TGTGCCAGCAGCCTCCGACAGGGAGCAGATACGCAGTATTTT
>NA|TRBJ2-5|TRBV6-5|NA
CASSYGATQETQYF
TGTGCCAGCAGTTACGGGGCGACCCAAGAGACCCAGTACTTC
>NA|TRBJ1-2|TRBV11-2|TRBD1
CASSLVGLSRGNYGYTF
TGTGCCAGCAGCTTAGTAGGGCTGTCCAGGGGGAACTATGGCTACACCTTC
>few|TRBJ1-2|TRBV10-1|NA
CASSESGRNYGYTF
TGCGCCAGCAGTGAGTCGGGCAGGAACTATGGCTACACCTTC
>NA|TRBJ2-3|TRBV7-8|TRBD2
CASELALRPTDTQYF
TGTGCCAGCGAACTAGCGCTAAGACCCACAGATACGCAGTATTTT
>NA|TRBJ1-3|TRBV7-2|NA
CASSQGIAGNTIYF
TGTGCCAGCAGCCAGGGGATCGCTGGAAACACCATATATTTT
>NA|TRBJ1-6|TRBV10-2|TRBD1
CASSERDRASSPLHF
TGCGCCAGCAGTGAGAGGGACAGGGCCAGTTCACCCCTCCACTTT
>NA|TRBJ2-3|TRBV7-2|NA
CASSGPFSGADTQYF
TGTGCCAGCAGCGGACCTTTTAGCGGTGCAGATACGCAGTATTTT
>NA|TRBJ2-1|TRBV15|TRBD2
CATSTTGLAGGPGYNEQFF
TGTGCCACCAGCACGACGGGACTAGCGGGAGGTCCTGGCTACAATGAGCAGTTCTTC
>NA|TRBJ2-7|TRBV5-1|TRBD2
CASSSLREREGSYEQYF
TGCGCCAGCAGCTCTTTGAGAGAGCGGGAGGGCTCCTACGAGCAGTACTTC
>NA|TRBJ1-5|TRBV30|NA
CAWSVGGNQPQHF
TGTGCCTGGAGTGTAGGAGGGAATCAGCCCCAGCATTTT
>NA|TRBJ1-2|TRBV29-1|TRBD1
CSGDRGLYGYTF
TGCAGCGGGGACAGGGGGCTCTATGGCTACACCTTC
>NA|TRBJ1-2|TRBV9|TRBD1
CASSPRQSGGAGANYGYTF
TGTGCCAGCAGCCCCAGGCAATCAGGGGGCGCTGGCGCAAACTATGGCTACACCTTC
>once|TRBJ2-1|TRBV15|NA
CATSRDLGDEQFF
TGTGCCACCAGCAGAGATCTAGGCGATGAGCAGTTCTTC
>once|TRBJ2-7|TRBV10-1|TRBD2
CASSPRTSSYEQYF
TGCGCCAGCAGTCCCCGGACTAGCTCCTACGAGCAGTACTTC
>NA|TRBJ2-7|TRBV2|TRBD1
CASSVLRGSRDRKYEQYF
TGTGCCAGCAGTGTGTTGCGAGGGTCTCGGGACAGGAAATACGAGCAGTACTTC
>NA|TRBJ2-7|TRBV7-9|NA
CASSLSTGLYEQYF
TGTGCCAGCAGCTTATCTACAGGGCTATACGAGCAGTACTTC
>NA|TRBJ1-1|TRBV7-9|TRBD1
CASSANQGQGNTEAFF
TGTGCCAGCAGCGCCAACCAGGGACAGGGGAACACTGAAGCTTTCTTT
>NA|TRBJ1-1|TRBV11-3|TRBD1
CASSSTWTGWPTEAFF
TGTGCCAGCAGCTCGACTTGGACAGGGTGGCCCACTGAAGCTTTCTTT
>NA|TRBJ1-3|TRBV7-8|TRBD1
CASSFMTGPLSGNTIYF
TGTGCCAGCAGCTTTATGACAGGGCCTCTCTCTGGAAACACCATATATTTT
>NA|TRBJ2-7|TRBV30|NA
CAWSPPPAGYEQYF
TGTGCCTGGAGTCCGCCCCCGGCAGGTTACGAGCAGTACTTC
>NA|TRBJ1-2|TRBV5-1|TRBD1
CASSSDRDEYGYTF
TGCGCCAGCAGCTCGGACAGGGACGAGTATGGCTACACCTTC
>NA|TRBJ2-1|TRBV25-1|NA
CASSETGEVPEQFF
TGTGCCAGCAGTGAAACGGGAGAGGTACCTGAGCAGTTCTTC
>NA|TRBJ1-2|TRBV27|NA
CASSLRGGGYYGYTF
TGTGCCAGCAGTTTAAGGGGGGGTGGGTACTATGGCTACACCTTC
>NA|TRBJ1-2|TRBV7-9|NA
CASSFKGAAGIYYGYTF
TGTGCCAGCAGCTTCAAAGGGGCTGCAGGAATATACTATGGCTACACCTTC
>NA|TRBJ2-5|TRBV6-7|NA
CAKRGGTRTGETQYF
TGTGCCAAAAGGGGGGGAACAAGGACAGGGGAGACCCAGTACTTC
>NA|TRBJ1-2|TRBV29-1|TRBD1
CSVGQGAVNYGYTF
TGCAGCGTAGGACAGGGGGCGGTTAACTATGGCTACACCTTC
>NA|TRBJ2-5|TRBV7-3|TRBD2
CASSLRLAGGETQYF
TGTGCCAGCAGCTTAAGACTAGCGGGAGGAGAGACCCAGTACTTC
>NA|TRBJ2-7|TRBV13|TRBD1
CASSLQPGQGPTFSYEQYF
TGTGCCAGCAGCCTCCAGCCGGGACAGGGGCCAACCTTCTCCTACGAGCAGTACTTC
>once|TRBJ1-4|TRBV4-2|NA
CASSQAAGLPTNEKLFF
TGTGCCAGCAGCCAAGCGGCAGGGCTACCAACTAATGAAAAACTGTTTTTT
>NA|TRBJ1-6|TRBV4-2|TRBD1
CASSQEGQGSSPLHF
TGTGCCAGCAGCCAGGAGGGACAGGGGAGTTCACCCCTCCACTTT
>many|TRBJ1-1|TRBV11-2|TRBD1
CASSSLITGGLRNTEAFF
TGTGCCAGCAGCTCACTCATTACAGGGGGATTAAGGAACACTGAAGCTTTCTTT
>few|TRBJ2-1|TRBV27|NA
CASINRVRNEQFF
TGTGCCAGCATTAACAGGGTTCGGAATGAGCAGTTCTTC
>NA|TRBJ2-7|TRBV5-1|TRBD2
CASSFSGATYEQYF
TGCGCCAGCAGCTTCAGCGGGGCGACCTACGAGCAGTACTTC
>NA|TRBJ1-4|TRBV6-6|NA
CASTVRGTTNEKLFF
TGTGCCAGCACGGTCAGGGGTACAACTAATGAAAAACTGTTTTTT
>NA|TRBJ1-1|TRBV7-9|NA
CASSFWPGADTEAFF
TGTGCCAGCAGCTTTTGGCCAGGAGCGGACACTGAAGCTTTCTTT